A single sample gave rise to the 26 T cell receptor beta chains below, sequenced in a study of T cells in Graves' hyperthyroidism and ophthalmopathy. RNA transcripts served as the template for amplifying TCR beta CDR3 regions. Primed by the HTBI set, a first-round RT-PCR was run on the TCR CDR3. Using its own MiXCR run on the multiplex PCR reads, TCRdb lists one record per CDR3 protein. The table records roughly 350,000 distinct CDR3 sequences, 11% to 15% of them present only once. Sequences were obtained from blood. Receptor source: a woman aged 30 to 39 with Graves' hyperthyroidism.

This clonotype came up a few times. The rearrangement links TRBV3-1 to TRBJ1-4; D unclear. The CDR3 is made up of 14 amino acids. Germline CDR1 is LGHDT and CDR2 is YNNKEL (reference sequence). The V gene lost 3 bases and the J gene lost 4 bases, with 9 bases spanning the gap. The CDR3 bases are TGTGCCAGCAGCCACCTGAGCAGTAATGAAAAACTGTTTTTT. Translating gives CASSHLSSNEKLFF. Filled out from reference TRBV3-1 and TRBJ1-4, the complete variable domain reads DTAVSQTPKYLVTQMGNDKSIKCEQNLGHDTMYWYKQDSKKFLKIMFSYNNKELIINETVPNRFSPKSPDKAHLNLHINSLELGDSAVYFCASSHLSSNEKLFFGSGTQLSVL.

This clonotype was detected only a few times. The gene calls are TRBV28 and TRBJ2-5; D is perhaps TRBD1 (5 bases). Germline V gene sequence: CDR1 MDHEN, CDR2 SYDVKM. This CDR3 contains 15 residues. V was cut by 8 bases and J by 4 bases, with 20 bases left in between. CDR3 bases: TGTGCCAGCGCCGACACGACAGTAGGACGAGAGACCCAGTACTTC. Protein: CASADTTVGRETQYF.

In this sample, this clonotype turned up many times. V gene TRBV6-5 combines with J gene TRBJ2-7; D remains ambiguous. V gave up 6 bases and J gave up 3 bases, with 9 bases separating them. Germline V gene sequence: CDR1 MNHEY, CDR2 SVGAGI. CDR3 size: 12 residues. CDR3 protein: CASSQDLYEQYF. The DNA of the CDR3 is TGTGCCAGCAGCCAGGACCTCTACGAGCAGTACTTC.

The sample holds many counts of this clonotype. This chain's CDR3 is CASNSGEKLFF. CDR3 in DNA: TGTGCCAGCAACTCGGGTGAAAAACTGTTTTTT. This chain uses TRBV28 with TRBJ1-4, with D uncertain. The CDR3 spans 11 residues. Germline V gene sequence: CDR1 MDHEN, CDR2 SYDVKM. V was shortened by 7 bases and J by 7 bases, with 7 bases between the two germline ends.

This clonotype was counted between two and nine times. This CDR3 is CASSLLAGPYNEQFF. The CDR3, as DNA: TGTGCCAGCAGTTTACTAGCGGGTCCCTACAATGAGCAGTTCTTC. This rearrangement joins TRBV6-1 to TRBJ2-1; 9 nucleotides line up with TRBD2. There are 15 residues in the CDR3. V was clipped by 5 bases and J by 2 bases; unmatched bases: 4. Germline V CDR1 and CDR2: MNHNS, SASEGT.

This clonotype occurred many times. The chain couples TRBV15 to TRBJ2-2; 7 bases map to TRBD1. The J segment lost 8 bases and the V segment lost 0 bases, leaving 12 bases of the junction unmatched. The germline V gene encodes CDR1 LNHNV and CDR2 YYDKDF (reference sequence). The CDR3 runs to 17 residues. The CDR3 sequence: CATSRDRVEGALGELFF. DNA for the CDR3: TGTGCCACCAGCAGAGATCGGGTTGAGGGGGCATTGGGGGAGCTGTTTTTT. The full variable domain, with the rest looked up from reference TRBV15 and TRBJ2-2, is DAMVIQNPRYQVTQFGKPVTLSCSQTLNHNVMYWYQQKSSQAPKLLFHYYDKDFNNEADTPDNFQSRRPNTSFCFLDIRSPGLGDTAMYLCATSRDRVEGALGELFFGEGSRLTVL.

This rearrangement joins TRBV12-3 or TRBV12-4 to TRBJ1-1; 9 bases are a match to TRBD1. The CDR3 length is 15 residues. The V segment lost 7 bases and the J segment 6 bases; nucleotides outside the gene matches: 12. The CDR3 DNA is TGTGCCAGCACCCCGGGACAGGGATCCGGGCCTGAAGCTTTCTTT. It specifies CASTPGQGSGPEAFF.

This clonotype was counted at least ten times. This sequence joins TRBV10-2 and TRBJ2-1; 9 bases agree with TRBD2. V was clipped by 7 bases and J by 4 bases; unmatched bases: 5. The CDR3 extends over 14 amino acids. CDR1 and CDR2 (germline): WSHSY, SAAADI. CDR3 sequence (DNA): TGCGCCAGCAAGGGACTAGCTGATTACAATGAGCAGTTCTTC. Its protein product is CASKGLADYNEQFF.

This clonotype showed up many times. This CDR3 reads CSANYLAGGYSNDEQFF. The CDR3 DNA reads as TGCAGTGCTAATTATCTAGCGGGAGGGTACAGTAACGATGAGCAGTTCTTC. The rearrangement joins TRBV20-1 to TRBJ2-1, with 12 bases aligning to TRBD2. The germline gives CDR1 DFQATT, CDR2 SNEGSKA (reference sequence). The CDR3 is made up of 17 amino acids. V dropped 4 bases and J dropped 8; count of bases not matched to a gene: 15.

Notes on this clonotype: It may be a read error: a sequence one base away is much more abundant. The chain links TRBV28 to TRBJ2-7; 7 nucleotides match TRBD2. Losses at the gene ends were 10 bases for V and 0 bases for J; bases not matched to a gene: 12. The length of the CDR3 is 15 residues. Germline CDR1 MDHEN, CDR2 SYDVKM. CDR3 amino acids: CANSLGGSSSYEQYF. CDR3 nucleotide sequence: TGTGCCAACAGCTTGGGAGGGTCGAGCTCCTACGAGCAGTACTTC.

This clonotype was seen at least ten times. The chain has TRBV7-6 and TRBJ1-1, with 9 bases that match TRBD1. With 1 base clipped from V and 1 base from J, the junction kept 1 base outside the gene matches. From germline, CDR1 is SGHVS and CDR2 FNYEAQ. CDR3 size: 15 residues. CDR3 residues: CASSLETGGNTEAFF. The DNA for the CDR3 is TGTGCCAGCAGCTTAGAGACAGGGGGGAACACTGAAGCTTTCTTT.

This clonotype was counted at least ten times. This sequence joins TRBV6-1 and TRBJ2-7; possibly TRBD2 for D (6 bases). Looked up from germline, CDR1 is MNHNS and CDR2 is SASEGT. The CDR3 covers 12 residues. V was cut by 3 bases and J by 5 bases, with 8 bases left in between. The CDR3 bases are TGTGCCAGCAGTGAGTGGGAGGACGAGCAGTACTTC. Translation: CASSEWEDEQYF.

This clonotype showed up just a few times. J is TRBJ1-2 and V is TRBV19, with TRBD1 as a possible D gene (5 bases). Germline CDR1 LNHDA, CDR2 SQIVND (reference sequence). Trimming removed 3 bases from V and 3 bases from J, with 8 bases in between. The CDR3 consists of 13 residues. The CDR3 bases are TGTGCCAGTAGTATCGGGGCGGACTATGGCTACACCTTC. This gives the protein CASSIGADYGYTF.

This clonotype was counted many times. This sequence joins TRBV20-1 and TRBJ2-7; D remains unclear. This CDR3 comprises 12 residues. Trimming removed 5 bases at V and 3 bases at J, with 11 bases between. Per germline, CDR1 DFQATT and CDR2 SNEGSKA (reference sequence). CDR3 region: CSALLSGYEQYF. The CDR3 nucleotides read TGCAGTGCTCTCCTCTCGGGCTACGAGCAGTACTTC.

This clonotype has just a few counts. The chain combines TRBV7-6 with TRBJ2-5; D possibly uses TRBD1 or TRBD2 (5 bases each). V was pared by 3 bases and J by 2 bases, with 10 bases between. The CDR3 is 14 residues long. Germline V lookup: CDR1 SGHVS, CDR2 FNYEAQ. The CDR3 DNA sequence: TGTGCCAGCAGCTTCCGGGGCCAGCAAGAGACCCAGTACTTC. Its translation is CASSFRGQQETQYF.

Concerning this clonotype: This may be a read error, as it is one base from a much larger clone. CDR3 DNA sequence: TGTGCCACCAGTGATTTGCAAGGACAGAGCATCAATCAGCCCCAGCATTTT. Its translation is CATSDLQGQSINQPQHF. The gene calls are TRBV24-1 and TRBJ1-5; D may be TRBD1 (6 bases). This CDR3 has 17 residues. The germline gives CDR1 KGHDR, CDR2 SFDVKD. Trimming cost V 0 bases and J 3 bases, with 14 bases left between them.

This clonotype was picked up many times. The rearrangement joins TRBV30 to TRBJ1-1; D unresolved. The CDR3 covers 12 residues. Germline CDR1 GTSNPN, CDR2 SVGIG (reference sequence). The V end was cut by 4 bases, the J end by 1 base, with 7 bases between. The CDR3 spells CAWNDGNTEAFF. CDR3 bases: TGTGCCTGGAACGACGGGAACACTGAAGCTTTCTTT.

This rearrangement joins TRBV5-4 to TRBJ2-1, with 9 bases that match TRBD1. Germline assignment: CDR1 SGHNT and CDR2 YYREEE (reference sequence). The CDR3 length is 15 residues. Trimming took 2 bases from V and 8 from J; bases not matched to a gene: 8. The CDR3 DNA sequence: TGTGCCAGCAGCTTAATGGACAGGGGAGGGGATGAGCAGTTCTTC. This sequence encodes CASSLMDRGGDEQFF.

This chain links TRBV6-1 with TRBJ2-7; D not resolved. V was pared by 1 base and J by 3 bases, with 10 bases between. This CDR3 contains 14 residues. Per germline, CDR1 MNHNS and CDR2 SASEGT. For the CDR3, the DNA is TGTGCCAGCAGTGAAGGATACGGAAACTACGAGCAGTACTTC. Its translation: CASSEGYGNYEQYF.

The chain recombines TRBV12-3 or TRBV12-4 with TRBJ2-3, with TRBD2 matching over 8 bases. The length of the CDR3 is 14 residues. V was clipped by 10 bases and J by 4 bases; unmatched bases: 10. This chain's CDR3 is CANSPGGGADTQYF. Here the CDR3 DNA reads TGTGCCAACAGCCCCGGGGGGGGAGCAGATACGCAGTATTTT.

The table lists this clonotype with a few counts. This chain uses TRBV28 with TRBJ1-5, with TRBD1 identical over 8 bases. Per the germline V gene, CDR1 is MDHEN and CDR2 is SYDVKM. This CDR3 region has 19 residues. J lost 7 bases, V lost 6 bases, and 23 bases had no gene match. The CDR3 sequence is CASSPSLLRKTGVRQPQHF. The CDR3 DNA is TGTGCCAGCAGCCCTTCCCTCCTACGGAAGACAGGGGTCAGACAGCCCCAGCATTTT.

This clonotype was seen a handful of times. The chain links TRBV29-1 to TRBJ1-1; no definite D call. The V gene lost 8 bases and the J gene lost 3 bases, with 16 bases spanning the gap. The CDR3 is 13 residues long. Germline CDR1 and CDR2: SQVTM and ANQGSEA. This CDR3 reads CSIEHRFHTEAFF. As DNA, the CDR3 is TGCAGCATAGAGCATCGTTTTCACACTGAAGCTTTCTTT. Combining the CDR3 with reference TRBV29-1 and TRBJ1-1 gives the whole variable domain SAVISQKPSRDICQRGTSLTIQCQVDSQVTMMFWYRQQPGQSLTLIATANQGSEATYESGFVIDKFPISRPNLTFSTLTVSNMSPEDSSIYLCSIEHRFHTEAFFGQGTRLTVV.

This clonotype was counted at least ten times. The genes are TRBV24-1 and TRBJ2-1, with TRBD1 as a possible D gene (5 bases). Germline CDR1 is KGHDR and CDR2 is SFDVKD. This CDR3 comprises 13 residues. Trimming cost V 4 bases and J 7 bases, with 10 bases left between them. CDR3 nucleotide sequence: TGTGCCACCAGTGACGGCAGGGCGAATGAGCAGTTCTTC. It encodes CATSDGRANEQFF.

There are many counts of this clonotype. The CDR3 DNA is TGTGCCGGAAGAGCGGGGGACACCCACGAGCAGTACTTC. It specifies CAGRAGDTHEQYF. The rearrangement uses TRBV7-9 and TRBJ2-7; 8 positions agree with TRBD2. CDR1 and CDR2 (germline): SEHNR, FQNEAQ (reference sequence). Trimming at V came to 11 bases and at J to 5 bases, leaving 11 bases not matched to a gene. This CDR3 is 13 amino acids long.

This clonotype was seen a few times. The chain combines TRBV29-1 with TRBJ2-1; 9 bases line up with TRBD1. The CDR3 sequence is 13 residues long. J was trimmed by 4 bases and V by 8 bases; bases with no gene match: 6. Germline V gene data show CDR1 as SQVTM and CDR2 as ANQGSEA. As DNA, the CDR3 is TGCAGCTCGTGGACAGGGGAGTACAATGAGCAGTTCTTC. Translated: CSSWTGEYNEQFF.

V is TRBV4-3 and J is TRBJ1-2; D is unresolved. Trimming shortened V by 4 bases and J by 2 bases, and 14 bases separated the two germline ends. Germline values: CDR1 LGHNA, CDR2 YSLEER. The CDR3 has 15 amino acids. The CDR3 DNA sequence: TGCGCCAGCAGCCCGGTGGGCGATGGGAACTATGGCTACACCTTC. It codes for CASSPVGDGNYGYTF.